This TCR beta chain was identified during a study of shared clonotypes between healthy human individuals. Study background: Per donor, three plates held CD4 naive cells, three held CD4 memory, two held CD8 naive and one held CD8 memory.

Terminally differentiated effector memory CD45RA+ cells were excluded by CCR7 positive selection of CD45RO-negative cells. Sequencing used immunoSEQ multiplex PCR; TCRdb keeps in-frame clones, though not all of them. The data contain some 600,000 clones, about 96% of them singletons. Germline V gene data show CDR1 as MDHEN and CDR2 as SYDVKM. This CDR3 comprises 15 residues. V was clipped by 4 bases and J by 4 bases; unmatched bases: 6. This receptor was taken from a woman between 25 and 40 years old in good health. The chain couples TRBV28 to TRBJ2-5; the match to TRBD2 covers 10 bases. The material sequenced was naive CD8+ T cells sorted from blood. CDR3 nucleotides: TGTGCCAGCAGTTCTAGCGGGAGTTGGAGAGAGACCCAGTACTTC. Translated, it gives CASSSSGSWRETQYF. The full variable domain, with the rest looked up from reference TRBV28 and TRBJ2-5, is DVKVTQSSRYLVKRTGEKVFLECVQDMDHENMFWYRQDPGLGLRLIYFSYDVKMKEKGDIPEGYSVSREKKERFSLILESASTNQTSMYLCASSSSGSWRETQYFGPGTRLLVL.